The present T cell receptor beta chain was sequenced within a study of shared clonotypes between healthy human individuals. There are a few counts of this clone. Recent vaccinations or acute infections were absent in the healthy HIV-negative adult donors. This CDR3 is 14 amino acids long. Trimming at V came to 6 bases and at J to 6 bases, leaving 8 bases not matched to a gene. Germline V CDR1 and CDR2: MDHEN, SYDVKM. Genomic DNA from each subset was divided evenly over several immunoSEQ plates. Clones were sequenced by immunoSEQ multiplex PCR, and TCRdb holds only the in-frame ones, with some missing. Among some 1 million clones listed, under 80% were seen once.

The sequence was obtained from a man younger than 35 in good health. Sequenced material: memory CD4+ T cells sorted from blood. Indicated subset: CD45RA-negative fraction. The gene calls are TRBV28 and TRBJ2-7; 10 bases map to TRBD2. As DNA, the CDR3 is TGTGCCAGCAGGAGCGGGGGGGCCGTCCCCGAGCAGTACTTC. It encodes CASRSGGAVPEQYF.